This TCR beta chain was sequenced for a study of T cell changes during pregnancy in multiple sclerosis. In this sample, this clone turned up a few times. TCRdb's copy holds only in-frame clones and misses some; the assay was immunoSEQ multiplex PCR. The sample yields tens of thousands of clones, 90% to 95% seen once. V shed 4 bases and J 8 bases; nucleotides not matched to a gene: 11. The germline gives CDR1 MGHRA, CDR2 YSYEKL. CDR3 length equals 16 residues. This clonotype was sampled from a female donor with multiple sclerosis, enrolled in a pregnancy study. This sequence joins TRBV4-1 and TRBJ1-6; 7 bases are shared with TRBD1. Sample: CD4+ T cells from peripheral blood mononuclear cells, taken in the second trimester of pregnancy. CDR3 nucleotide sequence: TGCGCCAGCAGCCCCGAATACACAGGGGCTTATTCACCCCTCCACTTT. Amino acids: CASSPEYTGAYSPLHF.